This T cell receptor (beta chain) was profiled in a study of shared clonotypes between healthy human individuals. Broader study findings: Naive CD4 clonotypes overlapped across a few donors at about 5.3%.

The V end was cut by 1 base, the J end by 0 bases, with 5 bases between. This CDR3 contains 15 residues. Germline CDR1 is SGHNT and CDR2 is YYREEE (reference sequence). Terminally differentiated effector memory CD45RA+ cells were excluded by CCR7 positive selection of CD45RO-negative cells. In regard to this clone: What it recognizes is unknown. The sample contains more than one DNA sequence encoding this CDR3.

The authors loaded about 200 ng DNA, roughly 27,000 T cell genomes, into sorted-subset replicate PCRs. The method was immunoSEQ multiplex PCR; TCRdb's version includes in-frame clones alone and lacks a portion of them. The sample shows 2 million or so clones, about 95% of them seen only once. The chain uses TRBV5-4 and TRBJ2-6; perhaps TRBD1 as D (5 bases). Sample: naive CD8+ T cells sorted from blood. The origin of this receptor is a man younger than 35 in good health. The CDR3 sequence: CASSLQGSGANVLTF. In nucleotides, the CDR3 is TGTGCCAGCAGCTTGCAGGGCTCTGGGGCCAACGTCCTGACTTTC.